The T cell receptor beta chain described here comes from a study of molecular identifiers for immune sequencing clone quantification. This clonotype was observed a few times. After removal of 2 bases from V and 3 bases from J, the junction contained 7 bases not matched to a gene. This CDR3 has 16 amino acids. CDR1 and CDR2 from the germline V gene are LGHDT and YNNKEL (reference sequence). A single record per CDR3 protein comes from TCRdb applying MiXCR to the PCR reads. The table records tens of thousands of distinct CDR3 sequences, roughly 25% of them present only once. The source of this sequence is a human donor in good health. Some libraries in this study had Jurkat cell RNA spiked in. Specimen: naive CD8+ T cells from blood, with Jurkat cell RNA spiked in. Subset noted: FACS-sorted CD8+CD4-CCR7+CD45RA+ naive T cells. The chain joins TRBV3-1 to TRBJ1-2; TRBD1 matches 9 bases. CDR3 amino acids: CASSQRRDREDYGYTF. The CDR3 DNA is TGTGCCAGCAGCCAACGCCGGGACAGGGAAGACTATGGCTACACCTTC.